The clone carrying this T cell receptor (beta chain) has just one count. Its antigen remains unknown. The treatment is: oral pan-JAK inhibitor, 5-10 mg twice daily. Specimens obtained from alopecia areata patients comprised lesional scalp punch biopsies and peripheral blood. Once RNA had been extracted, it was reverse transcribed into cDNA to act as the sequencing template. Libraries were prepared by immunoSEQ multiplex PCR; TCRdb keeps only in-frame clonotypes and omits some of them. The sample records 150,000 to 200,000 clones, roughly 60% being singletons. The source of the sample is a study of CD8+ T cells in alopecia areata. Looking at the study overall: Treated patients were given 5 to 10 mg oral tofacitinib twice daily.

Study-wide findings and caveats: Lesional scalp, notably in alopecia totalis/universalis, had clonality above that of normal scalp. For baseline CD8+ expansion, any link to response stays uncertain with one nonresponder.

CDR1 LNHNV and CDR2 YYDKDF come from the germline V gene (reference sequence). V lost 0 bases to trimming and J lost 0 bases, with 22 bases between them. CDR3 length: 20 amino acids. Sequenced here: CD4+ T cells sorted from blood, sampled at week 24, from a patient treated with tofacitinib. The TCR originated in a human donor with alopecia areata. The chain recombines TRBV15 with TRBJ2-3; D remains unclear. The CDR3 protein is CATSRDLKKIWSTSTDTQYF. CDR3 nucleotide sequence: TGTGCCACCAGCAGAGATCTCAAAAAGATTTGGTCAACTAGCACAGATACGCAGTATTTT.